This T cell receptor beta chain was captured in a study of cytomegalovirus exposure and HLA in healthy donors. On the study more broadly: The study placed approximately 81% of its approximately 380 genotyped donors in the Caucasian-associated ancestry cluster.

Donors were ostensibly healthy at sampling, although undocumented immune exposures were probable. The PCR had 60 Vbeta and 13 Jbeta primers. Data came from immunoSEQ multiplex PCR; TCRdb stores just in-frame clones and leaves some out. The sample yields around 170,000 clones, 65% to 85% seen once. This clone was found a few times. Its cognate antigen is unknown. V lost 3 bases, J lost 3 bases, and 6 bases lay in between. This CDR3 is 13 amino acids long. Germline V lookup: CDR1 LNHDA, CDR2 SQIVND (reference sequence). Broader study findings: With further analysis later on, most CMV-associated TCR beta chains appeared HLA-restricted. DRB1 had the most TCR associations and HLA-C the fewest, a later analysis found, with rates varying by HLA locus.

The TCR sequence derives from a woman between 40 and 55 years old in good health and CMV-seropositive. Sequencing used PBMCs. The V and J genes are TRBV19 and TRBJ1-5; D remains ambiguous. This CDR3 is CASSIGHNQPQHF. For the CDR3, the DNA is TGTGCCAGTAGTATTGGGCACAATCAGCCCCAGCATTTT.